This TCR beta chain is from a study of molecular identifiers for immune sequencing clone quantification. Trimming stripped 0 bases from V and 2 bases from J, with 4 bases between. The CDR3 has 13 residues. The germline V gene encodes CDR1 KGHSH and CDR2 LQKENI. Study-level results: Clone sizes that are highly expanded could be underestimated when identical TCR molecules share a barcode.

Sorting selected naive CD8 T cells with a CD8+CD4-CCR7+CD45RA+ phenotype. Bulk TCR libraries were made with methods that had been previously described and with listed TCR primers. Via MiXCR, TCRdb re-called the PCR reads, giving one row per CDR3 protein. Of 5,500 or so distinct CDR3 sequences in the sample, approximately 15% were seen once. This clonotype is deemed medium-sized (0.01 to 0.1%). Antigen specificity is unknown. The chain has TRBV18 and TRBJ1-1, with D hard to call. The sequence was obtained from a human donor in good health. Some libraries in this study had Jurkat cell RNA spiked in. Specimen: naive CD8+ T cells from blood, with Jurkat cell RNA spiked in. Stated subset: FACS-sorted CD8+CD4-CCR7+CD45RA+ naive T cells. CDR3 loop: CASSPPINTEAFF. The CDR3, as DNA: TGTGCCAGCTCACCACCGATCAACACTGAAGCTTTCTTT.